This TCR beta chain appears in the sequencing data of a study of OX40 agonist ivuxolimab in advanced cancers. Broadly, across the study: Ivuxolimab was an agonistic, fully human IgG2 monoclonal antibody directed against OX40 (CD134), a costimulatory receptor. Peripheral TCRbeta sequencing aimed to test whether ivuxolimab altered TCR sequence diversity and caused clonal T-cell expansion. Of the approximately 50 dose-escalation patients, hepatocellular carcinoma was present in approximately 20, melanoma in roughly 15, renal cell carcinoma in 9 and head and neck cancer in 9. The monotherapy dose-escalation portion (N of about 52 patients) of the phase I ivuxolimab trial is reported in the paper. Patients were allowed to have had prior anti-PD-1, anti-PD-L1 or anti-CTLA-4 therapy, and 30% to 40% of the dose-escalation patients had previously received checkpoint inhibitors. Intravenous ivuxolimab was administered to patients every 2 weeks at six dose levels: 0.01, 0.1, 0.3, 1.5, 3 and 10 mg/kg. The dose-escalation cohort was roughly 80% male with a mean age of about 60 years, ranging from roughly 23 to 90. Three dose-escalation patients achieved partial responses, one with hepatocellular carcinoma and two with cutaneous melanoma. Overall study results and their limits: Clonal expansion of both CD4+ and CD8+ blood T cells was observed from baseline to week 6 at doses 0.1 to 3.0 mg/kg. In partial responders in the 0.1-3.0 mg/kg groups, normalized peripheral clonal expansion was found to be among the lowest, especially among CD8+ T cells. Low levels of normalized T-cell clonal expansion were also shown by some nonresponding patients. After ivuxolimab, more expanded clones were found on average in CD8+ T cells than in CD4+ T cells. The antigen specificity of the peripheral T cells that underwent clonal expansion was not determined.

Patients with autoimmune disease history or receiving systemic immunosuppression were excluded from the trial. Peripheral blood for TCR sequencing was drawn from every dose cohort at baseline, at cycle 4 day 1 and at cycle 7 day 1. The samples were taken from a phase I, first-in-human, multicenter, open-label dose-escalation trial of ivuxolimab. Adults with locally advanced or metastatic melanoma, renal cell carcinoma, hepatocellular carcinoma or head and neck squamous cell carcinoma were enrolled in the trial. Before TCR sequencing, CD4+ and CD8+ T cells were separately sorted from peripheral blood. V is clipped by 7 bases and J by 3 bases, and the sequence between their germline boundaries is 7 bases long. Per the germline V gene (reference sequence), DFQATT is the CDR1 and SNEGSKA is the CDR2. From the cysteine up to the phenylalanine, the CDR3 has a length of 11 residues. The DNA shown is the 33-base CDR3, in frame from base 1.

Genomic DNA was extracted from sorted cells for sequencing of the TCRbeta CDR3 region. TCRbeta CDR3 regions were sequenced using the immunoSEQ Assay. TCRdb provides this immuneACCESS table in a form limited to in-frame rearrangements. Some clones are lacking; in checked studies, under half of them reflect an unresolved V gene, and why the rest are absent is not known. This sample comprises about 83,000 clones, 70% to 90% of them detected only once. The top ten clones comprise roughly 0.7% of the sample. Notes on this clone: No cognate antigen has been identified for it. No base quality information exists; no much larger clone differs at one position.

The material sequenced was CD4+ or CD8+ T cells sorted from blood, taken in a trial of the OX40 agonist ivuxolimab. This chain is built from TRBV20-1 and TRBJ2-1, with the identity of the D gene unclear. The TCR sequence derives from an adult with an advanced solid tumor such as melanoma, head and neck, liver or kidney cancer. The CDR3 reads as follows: CSGAIYNEQFF. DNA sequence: TGCAGTGGGGCCATCTACAATGAGCAGTTCTTC.